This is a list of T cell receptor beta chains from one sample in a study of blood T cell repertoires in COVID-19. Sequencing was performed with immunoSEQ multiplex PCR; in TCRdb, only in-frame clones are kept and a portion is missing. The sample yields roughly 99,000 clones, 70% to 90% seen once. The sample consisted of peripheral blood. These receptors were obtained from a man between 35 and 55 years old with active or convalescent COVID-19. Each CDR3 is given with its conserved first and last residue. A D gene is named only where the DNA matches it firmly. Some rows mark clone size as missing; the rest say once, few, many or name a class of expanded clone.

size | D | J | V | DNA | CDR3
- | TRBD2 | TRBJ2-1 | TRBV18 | TGTGCCAGCTCACCCGGGACTAGCGGTTTTGGAGAGCAGTTCTTC | CASSPGTSGFGEQFF
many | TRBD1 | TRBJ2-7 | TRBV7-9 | TGTGCCAGCAGCTTACCGACTCCAGGGGGCAGGGGGGAGCAGTACTTC | CASSLPTPGGRGEQYF
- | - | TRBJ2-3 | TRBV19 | TGTGCCAGTAGCAATATACGGGGGGCGGAAGATACGCAGTATTTT | CASSNIRGAEDTQYF
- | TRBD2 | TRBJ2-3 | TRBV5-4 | TGTGCCAGCACCAAAAGAGCGGGAGGAGGCACAGATACGCAGTATTTT | CASTKRAGGGTDTQYF
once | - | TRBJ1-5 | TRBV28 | TGTGCCAGCAGCTCAGGACAAGAGAAGCAGCCCCAGCATTTT | CASSSGQEKQPQHF
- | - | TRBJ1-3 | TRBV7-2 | TGTGCCAGCAGTATACAGGGTCTCTCTGGAAACACCATATATTTT | CASSIQGLSGNTIYF
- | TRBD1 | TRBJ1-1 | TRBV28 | TGTGCCGCCCCGGGTTATCCCGTTAAGACAGGGACGAACACTGAAGCTTTCTTT | CAAPGYPVKTGTNTEAFF
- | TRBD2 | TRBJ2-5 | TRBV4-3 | TGCGCCAGCAGCCAAGGGGAGGGCCAAGGGGAGACCCAGTACTTC | CASSQGEGQGETQYF
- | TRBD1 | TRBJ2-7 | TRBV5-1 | TGCGCCAGCGGCCCTCGGAGTGCAGGGGGAGACGAGCAGTACTTC | CASGPRSAGGDEQYF
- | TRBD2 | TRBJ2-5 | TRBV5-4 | TGTGCCAGCAGCTGGGGGGCGGGGGGGCAAGAGACCCAGTACTTC | CASSWGAGGQETQYF
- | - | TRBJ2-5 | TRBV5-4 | TGTGCCAGCGAGTTTCAGGGGCTCCAAGAGACCCAGTACTTC | CASEFQGLQETQYF
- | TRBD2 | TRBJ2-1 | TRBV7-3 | TGTGCCAGCACCATTTTTTGGGCGAAAGCGGGAGTCCACAATGAGCAGTTCTTC | CASTIFWAKAGVHNEQFF
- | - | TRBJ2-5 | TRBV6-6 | TGTGCCAGCAGTAGGAAGGGGGGGGGCTGGGAGACCCAGTACTTC | CASSRKGGGWETQYF
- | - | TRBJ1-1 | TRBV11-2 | TGTGCCAGCAGCTTGGTGGTCGGTAACACTGAAGCTTTCTTT | CASSLVVGNTEAFF
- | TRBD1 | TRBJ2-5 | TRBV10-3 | TGTGCCATCAGTGGGACAGGGGAAGAGACCCAGTACTTC | CAISGTGEETQYF
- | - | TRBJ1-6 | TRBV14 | TGTGCCAGCAGCCAAGGCCTGGGGCTAACTTCACCCCTCCACTTT | CASSQGLGLTSPLHF